Following are 10 T cell receptor beta chains from one sample sequenced in a study of vaccination and CD4 T cells after COVID-19. Oncomine TCR Beta short-read sequencing was applied to DNA from cultured CD4+ T cells. TCRdb used MiXCR to reprocess the PCR reads, holding one entry per CDR3 protein. The profile shows more than 9,500 distinct CDR3 sequences, 53% of them singletons. Treatment in this sample: roughly 10-day PBMC culture with coronavirus spike peptide pools or control peptides (ViraFEST assay). These receptors have no identified antigens. Sequencing was performed on CD4+ T cells from blood, cultured in vitro. Receptor source: a human donor who had recovered from COVID-19.

The chain employs TRBV27 and TRBJ1-6, with unresolved D. The V gene lost 4 bases and the J gene lost 4 bases, with 8 bases spanning the gap. The CDR3 loop spans 14 amino acids. Germline V gene lookup returns CDR1 MNHEY and CDR2 SMNVEV (reference sequence). DNA of the CDR3: TGTGCCAGCAGTTCTCAGCTGTATAATTCACCCCTCCACTTT. Its translation is CASSSQLYNSPLHF.

The chain joins TRBV6-2 or TRBV6-3 to TRBJ2-7, with 16 bases matching TRBD2. Germline CDR1 is MNHEY and CDR2 is SVGEGT. CDR3 length equals 17 residues. V dropped 5 bases and J dropped 2; count of bases not matched to a gene: 6. The CDR3 spells CASSKPGLAGGTYEQYF. CDR3 nucleotide sequence: TGTGCCAGCAGTAAACCGGGACTAGCGGGAGGGACCTACGAGCAGTACTTC.

This chain joins TRBV11-3 and TRBJ2-1; no clear D. Germline-derived CDR1 and CDR2 are SGHNT and YENEEA. V shed 5 bases and J shed 1 base, with 9 bases lying between them. The CDR3 loop spans 14 amino acids. In DNA form, the CDR3 reads TGTGCCAGCAGCGCCCGCGCATCCTACAATGAGCAGTTCTTC. Protein product: CASSARASYNEQFF. Full variable domain (rest looked up from reference TRBV11-3 and TRBJ2-1): EAGVVQSPRYKIIEKKQPVAFWCNPISGHNTLYWYLQNLGQGPELLIRYENEEAVDDSQLPKDRFSAERLKGVDSTLKIQPAELGDSAVYLCASSARASYNEQFFGPGTRLTVL.

V gene TRBV5-1 combines with J gene TRBJ1-2, with 7 bases lining up with TRBD1. CDR3 length: 15 residues. From germline, CDR1 is SGHRS and CDR2 YFSETQ. V lost 0 bases and J lost 2; bases outside the gene matches: 4. The CDR3 DNA is TGCGCCAGCAGCTTGGGGACAGGAACCAACTATGGCTACACCTTC. Its translation: CASSLGTGTNYGYTF. Supplemented by reference TRBV5-1 and TRBJ1-2, the full variable domain reads KAGVTQTPRYLIKTRGQQVTLSCSPISGHRSVSWYQQTPGQGLQFLFEYFSETQRNKGNFPGRFSGRQFSNSRSEMNVSTLELGDSALYLCASSLGTGTNYGYTFGSGTRLTVV.

CDR3 in amino acids: CASRRGDGSLNTEAFF. The CDR3 bases are TGTGCCAGCAGACGTGGGGACGGGAGCTTGAACACTGAAGCTTTCTTT. The genes are TRBV7-9 and TRBJ1-1, with D possibly being TRBD1 (5 bases). Germline CDR1 is SEHNR and CDR2 is FQNEAQ (reference sequence). The CDR3 extends over 16 amino acids. V lost 6 bases, J lost 0 bases, and 17 bases lay in between.

The chain carries TRBV19 and TRBJ2-6, with D unclear. V lost 7 bases to trimming and J lost 0 bases, with 16 bases between them. In germline, CDR1 is LNHDA, CDR2 SQIVND (reference sequence). The CDR3 has 17 residues. CDR3: CASTTSRRSSGANVLTF. In nucleotides, the CDR3 is TGTGCCAGTACCACATCCCGACGGAGCTCTGGGGCCAACGTCCTGACTTTC.

The table lists this clonotype with a few counts. The chain employs TRBV6-1 and TRBJ1-1, with D perhaps TRBD1 (5 bases). Germline CDR1 MNHNS, CDR2 SASEGT. The CDR3 runs 13 residues. V was trimmed by 7 bases and J by 1 base, leaving 10 bases between them. The CDR3 region is CASNGHRNTEAFF. Written as DNA, the CDR3 is TGTGCCAGCAATGGACATCGGAACACTGAAGCTTTCTTT.

The genes are TRBV2 and TRBJ1-1, with TRBD1 matching over 8 bases. CDR1 is SNHLY and CDR2 is FYNNEI in the germline V gene. Trimming removed 7 bases from V and 0 bases from J; junction bases left unmatched: 7. The CDR3 extends over 15 amino acids. CDR3 region: CASTRDRPMNTEAFF. In DNA, the CDR3 is TGTGCCAGCACCAGGGACAGGCCTATGAACACTGAAGCTTTCTTT. The full variable domain, rest sourced from reference TRBV2 and TRBJ1-1, is EPEVTQTPSHQVTQMGQEVILRCVPISNHLYFYWYRQILGQKVEFLVSFYNNEISEKSEIFDDQFSVERPDGSNFTLKIRSTKLEDSAMYFCASTRDRPMNTEAFFGQGTRLTVV.

In its sample, this clonotype was seen a few times. The rearrangement joins TRBV25-1 to TRBJ2-3; 15 bases align to TRBD2. Looked up from germline, CDR1 is MGHDK and CDR2 is SYGVNS. The CDR3 totals 17 residues. With 4 bases clipped from V and 0 bases from J, the junction kept 2 bases outside the gene matches. CDR3 DNA sequence: TGTGCCAGCAGTGGGACTAGCGGGGGGGCTAGCACAGATACGCAGTATTTT. Its protein product is CASSGTSGGASTDTQYF.

This chain's CDR3 is CSARGFGAFRDEQYF. CDR3 in DNA: TGCAGTGCTAGAGGATTCGGGGCTTTTCGGGACGAGCAGTACTTC. The chain has TRBV20-1 and TRBJ2-7, with D tentatively TRBD1 or TRBD2 (5 bases each). Germline V gene sequence: CDR1 DFQATT, CDR2 SNEGSKA (reference sequence). Trimming removed 1 base at V and 5 bases at J, with 18 bases between. There are 15 residues in the CDR3.